This T cell receptor (beta chain) was documented in a study of blood T cell repertoires in COVID-19. Study overall: Researchers got acute and convalescent COVID-19 samples from the United States, Italy and Spain. T cells, B-cell-depleted T cells, or PBMCs provided the cDNA or gDNA that served as material.

Per the authors' pipeline: It was from reference gene primer amplification that nucleated cell counts were estimated. Repertoires were generated with immunoSEQ multiplex PCR, while TCRdb's copy carries only in-frame clones and drops some. V, J and clone size are taken as reported in that table, and D and trimming were inferred from the DNA itself. Among about 68,000 clones listed, roughly four fifths were seen once. Germline loops: CDR1 WNHNN, CDR2 SYGVQD (reference sequence). This CDR3 has 13 amino acids. V lost 8 bases and J 4 bases, leaving 11 bases between the germline ends. The sequence was collected from an elderly man with acute or convalescent COVID-19. The sample comprised peripheral blood. The chain combines TRBV10-1 with TRBJ2-2; D may be TRBD1 (6 bases). The CDR3 here is CASRQGGTGELFF. CDR3 coding DNA: TGCGCCAGCCGGCAAGGGGGCACCGGGGAGCTGTTTTTT.